A single sample gave rise to the 12 T cell receptor beta chains below, sequenced in a study of beta chain features in type 1 diabetes. Reverse transcription of all isolated RNA meant that expressed TCRB transcripts were sequenced. Generated by immunoSEQ multiplex PCR, the TCRdb table keeps only in-frame clones and is missing some. The sample carries around 250,000 clones, 25% to 30% recorded once. The sample taken for sequencing was central memory CD4+ T cells from blood. The source is a man aged 25-45 years in good health.

This clone has at least ten counts. The V gene is TRBV20-1, the J gene TRBJ2-7; D gene uncertain. CDR1 and CDR2 from the germline V gene are DFQATT and SNEGSKA (reference sequence). CDR3 length: 11 residues. Trimming stripped 5 bases from V and 3 bases from J, with 8 bases between. CDR3 nucleotides: TGCAGTGCTGATTCGGACTACGAGCAGTACTTC. Its protein is CSADSDYEQYF.

This clone is a singleton in its sample. The V call is TRBV5-1, the J call TRBJ2-1, with D possibly being TRBD1 or TRBD2 (5 bases each). CDR1 is SGHRS, CDR2 YFSETQ, per germline. The length of the CDR3 is 14 residues. V was trimmed by 4 bases and J by 10 bases, leaving 18 bases between them. Here the CDR3 reads CASSLTPQGDEQFF. The CDR3 DNA sequence: TGCGCCAGCAGCCTAACACCCCAAGGGGACGAGCAGTTCTTC.

The chain combines TRBV6-1 with TRBJ1-1; possible D gene TRBD1, 6 bases. Per germline, CDR1 MNHNS and CDR2 SASEGT. The CDR3 length is 14 residues. V was clipped by 3 bases and J by 0 bases, with 8 bases between them. DNA of the CDR3: TGTGCCAGCAGTGATACAGGGATGAACACTGAAGCTTTCTTT. It translates to CASSDTGMNTEAFF.

The chain is built from TRBV29-1 and TRBJ1-5; no reliable D call. The CDR3 totals 12 residues. The V end lost 7 bases, the J end lost 7 bases, and 14 bases lay between the germline ends. Germline V gene lookup returns CDR1 SQVTM and CDR2 ANQGSEA. Written as DNA, the CDR3 is TGCAGCGCCAAATGGGGATGGCAGCCCCAGCATTTT. Encoded protein: CSAKWGWQPQHF.

The V gene is TRBV11-2, the J gene TRBJ2-7; D is unresolved. V shed 0 bases and J shed 5 bases, with 8 bases lying between them. CDR1 and CDR2 (germline): SGHAT, FQNNGV. The CDR3 is 13 residues long. CDR3 DNA: TGTGCCAGCAGCTTAGAGATCTACGACGAGCAGTACTTC. This sequence encodes CASSLEIYDEQYF.

Of note for this clone: Other nucleotide sequences from this sample produce the same CDR3. The chain couples TRBV29-1 to TRBJ1-1; D is uncertain. The CDR3 spans 11 residues. Trimming took off 5 bases at V and 2 bases at J, with 6 bases between the two ends. Germline loops: CDR1 SQVTM, CDR2 ANQGSEA. The CDR3 coding sequence is TGCAGCGTTACCGTAAACACTGAAGCTTTCTTT. It specifies CSVTVNTEAFF.

The chain uses TRBV30 and TRBJ2-7, with TRBD1 matching 9 bases. Germline V CDR1 and CDR2: GTSNPN, SVGIG (reference sequence). V shed 2 bases and J 12 bases; nucleotides not matched to a gene: 8. CDR3 size: 12 residues. CDR3 amino acids: CAWSLTGGFRYF. CDR3 DNA: TGTGCCTGGAGTTTGACAGGGGGTTTTCGGTACTTC.

This rearrangement joins TRBV21-1 to TRBJ2-5; the table's D gene call, TRBD1, was not cross checked with the DNA. TRBV21-1 is classified as a pseudogene. CDR3 size: 17 residues. This CDR3 reads CASSRRDREYFRETQYF. The CDR3 DNA reads TGTGCCAGCAGCAGGAGAGACAGGGAATATTTCCGAGAGACCCAGTACTTC.

There are many counts of this clone. V gene TRBV28 combines with J gene TRBJ2-7; 7 bases fit TRBD2. The CDR3 is 15 amino acids. V was clipped by 4 bases and J by 2 bases; unmatched bases: 8. Germline values: CDR1 MDHEN, CDR2 SYDVKM. DNA of the CDR3: TGTGCCAGCAGTTCCCAGCGGGGACCACCCTACGAGCAGTACTTC. It codes for CASSSQRGPPYEQYF.

The J gene is TRBJ2-3, the V gene TRBV6-7; 9 bases are shared with TRBD1. TRBV6-7 falls under the ORF class, with uncertain function. J gave up 6 bases and V 11 bases, and 24 bases lay outside the gene matches. The CDR3 sequence is 18 residues long. This CDR3 is CARTYGWRDREGLDTQYF. CDR3 sequence (DNA): TGTGCCCGCACCTACGGGTGGAGGGACAGGGAAGGTTTGGATACGCAGTATTTT.

The table lists this clone with a few counts. The chain has TRBV30 and TRBJ1-3; 7 positions match TRBD1. Germline V gives CDR1 GTSNPN, CDR2 SVGIG (reference sequence). CDR3 length: 17 amino acids. J was trimmed by 0 bases and V by 4 bases; bases with no gene match: 12. The CDR3 DNA reads TGTGCCTGGATCCGGGACAGAGCATCCGTCTCTGGAAACACCATATATTTT. Translation gives CAWIRDRASVSGNTIYF.

This clone turned up a few times. This sequence joins TRBV6-5 and TRBJ2-3; 14 bases map to TRBD2. Germline CDR1 reads MNHEY; CDR2 reads SVGAGI. This CDR3 contains 15 residues. V shed 5 bases, J shed 7 bases, and the junction held 5 bases outside the gene matches. In nucleotides, the CDR3 is TGTGCCAGCAGTACCGGGACTAGCGGGAGTTATACGCAGTATTTT. Protein sequence: CASSTGTSGSYTQYF.